These T cell receptor beta chains were read from a single sample in a study of cytomegalovirus exposure and HLA in healthy donors. TCRdb's table, derived via immunoSEQ multiplex PCR, lists solely in-frame clones and lacks some. The sample lists over 35,000 clones, around 62% seen once, with about 9% in the top ten. Sequencing was carried out using PBMCs. All receptors come from a human donor in good health. The CDR3 runs from the conserved cysteine through the conserved F or W. Fields, in order: V gene, CDR3 length, CDR3 protein.

V gene: TRBV30
CDR3 length: 14
CDR3 protein: CALKGRESNEKLFF

V gene: TRBV7-8
CDR3 length: 15
CDR3 protein: CASSLRSNSNQPQHF

V gene: TRBV2
CDR3 length: 14
CDR3 protein: CASSRTGGRGEQYF

V gene: TRBV29-1
CDR3 length: 13
CDR3 protein: CSVGGVGGQPQHF

V gene: TRBV5-1
CDR3 length: 14
CDR3 protein: CASSPQGPTDTQYF

V gene: TRBV7-3
CDR3 length: 13
CDR3 protein: CASSLQGKSEAFF

V gene: TRBV6-1
CDR3 length: 15
CDR3 protein: CASGRGTGSYNEQFF

V gene: TRBV12-5
CDR3 length: 17
CDR3 protein: CASGLVLSNRSYNEQFF

V gene: TRBV7-9
CDR3 length: 15
CDR3 protein: CASSLGQGVNQPQHF

V gene: TRBV5-6
CDR3 length: 14
CDR3 protein: CASSLEPGSTEAFF

V gene: TRBV6-1
CDR3 length: 15
CDR3 protein: CASSPLQGGVSPLHF

V gene: TRBV2
CDR3 length: 15
CDR3 protein: CASRGAGRNTGELFF

V gene: TRBV10-3
CDR3 length: 15
CDR3 protein: CAISDDRGFYNEQFF

V gene: TRBV9
CDR3 length: 14
CDR3 protein: CASRRAELSREQYF

V gene: TRBV7-9
CDR3 length: 15
CDR3 protein: CASSLAGTGEGEQFF

V gene: TRBV20-1
CDR3 length: 11
CDR3 protein: CSARGQGEQYF

V gene: TRBV27
CDR3 length: 14
CDR3 protein: CASSLRTGDSPLHF

V gene: TRBV7-2
CDR3 length: 15
CDR3 protein: CASSLVGRVGKKLFF

V gene: TRBV15
CDR3 length: 14
CDR3 protein: CATSKGQINEKLFF

V gene: TRBV9
CDR3 length: 13
CDR3 protein: CASSVATTYEQYF

V gene: TRBV5-4
CDR3 length: 14
CDR3 protein: CASRRDRANYGYTF

V gene: TRBV5-8
CDR3 length: 14
CDR3 protein: CASSRGGQGDEQFF

V gene: TRBV29-1
CDR3 length: 11
CDR3 protein: CSAQVAGEQYF

V gene: TRBV5-1
CDR3 length: 17
CDR3 protein: CASSKITGGRRGSPLHF

V gene: TRBV7-2
CDR3 length: 15
CDR3 protein: CASSLNRGRGEKLFF

V gene: TRBV7-6
CDR3 length: 16
CDR3 protein: CASSPDFRESTGELFF

V gene: TRBV18
CDR3 length: 13
CDR3 protein: CASSDTLGEKLFF

V gene: TRBV5-4
CDR3 length: 13
CDR3 protein: CASSLPGDYGYTF

V gene: TRBV25-1
CDR3 length: 14
CDR3 protein: CASSWGQRTDTQYF

V gene: TRBV4-2
CDR3 length: 15
CDR3 protein: CASSREINRVEGYTF

V gene: TRBV4-3
CDR3 length: 20
CDR3 protein: CASSRKALLAGGLGTDTQYF

V gene: TRBV7-2
CDR3 length: 11
CDR3 protein: CASSFTGPQYF

V gene: TRBV30
CDR3 length: 15
CDR3 protein: CAWSRGRVTNYGYTF

V gene: TRBV6-1
CDR3 length: 16
CDR3 protein: CASSEAATEYQETQYF

V gene: TRBV7-9
CDR3 length: 12
CDR3 protein: CATAPENTEAFF

V gene: TRBV6-1
CDR3 length: 15
CDR3 protein: CASSRWGQGNSPLHF

V gene: TRBV7-2
CDR3 length: 15
CDR3 protein: CASSPGTVGGEKLFF

V gene: TRBV30
CDR3 length: 12
CDR3 protein: CAWSREGSEAFF

V gene: TRBV7-9
CDR3 length: 18
CDR3 protein: CASSSRISREGGTDTQYF

V gene: TRBV6-5
CDR3 length: 14
CDR3 protein: CASRLGQETYGYTF

V gene: TRBV2
CDR3 length: 11
CDR3 protein: CASTPTGELFF

V gene: TRBV7-9
CDR3 length: 14
CDR3 protein: CASGYGEVAETQYF

V gene: TRBV10-3
CDR3 length: 17
CDR3 protein: CAISERASGGYLETQYF